A selection of T cell receptor beta chains follows, all from one sample in a study of cytomegalovirus exposure and HLA in healthy donors. Sequenced by immunoSEQ multiplex PCR; TCRdb stores in-frame clones only, minus some. The sample yields 65,000 or so clones, about 90% seen once. The sequenced sample consisted of PBMCs. Receptors were obtained from a woman between 18 and 29 years old in good health and CMV-seronegative. Both conserved end residues are part of each CDR3. Each record gives: J gene, V gene, CDR3 protein.

>TRBJ2-2|TRBV19
CASSPPTASTGELFF
>TRBJ1-3|TRBV27
CASSLYPGRGNTIYF
>TRBJ1-2|TRBV6-1
CASREQGFYSGYTF
>TRBJ2-2|TRBV7-3
CASSSTGQFTGELFF
>TRBJ2-3|TRBV27
CATYLSSTDTQYF
>TRBJ1-2|TRBV9
CASSGDRGLPTF
>TRBJ2-3|TRBV4-2
CASSHHDGGKSTDTQYF
>TRBJ2-7|TRBV11-2
CASSPSRGSYEQYF
>TRBJ1-5|TRBV11-2
CASSLARYQPQHF
>TRBJ2-5|TRBV25-1
CASSNFQGIQETQYF
>TRBJ1-1|TRBV21-1
CASSPWGRDRTLPTPTNTEAFF
>TRBJ2-7|TRBV19
CASSMHRGESYEQYF
>TRBJ1-2|TRBV6-1
CASSEDRPPGGYTF
>TRBJ2-1|TRBV15
CATERRGADNEQFF
>TRBJ1-1|TRBV7-2
CASSVRGRNTEAFF
>TRBJ2-7|TRBV9
CASSVDPGPEYEQYF
>TRBJ1-2|TRBV19
CASSRQGGYGYTF
>TRBJ2-7|TRBV5-4
CASSLDRGSAYEQYF
>TRBJ1-2|TRBV28
CASSIGEAYGYTF
>TRBJ2-2|TRBV18
CASSSTGNTGELFF
>TRBJ2-3|TRBV9
CASSAGTSGGTDTQYF
>TRBJ2-5|TRBV18
CASSYGQEETQYF